These 4 T cell receptor beta chains came from one sample sequenced in a study of early T cells in non-severe SARS-CoV-2 infection. One entry per CDR3 protein, called by TCRdb with MiXCR from the 5' RACE reads. Here the sample spans about 56,000 distinct CDR3 sequences, roughly 10% being singletons. Sequenced input: whole blood. Receptor source: an adult who was a healthcare worker with PCR-confirmed SARS-CoV-2 infection or an uninfected control (not recorded which).

This clonotype has ten or more counts. The V call is TRBV12-3 or TRBV12-4, the J call TRBJ2-7, with D perhaps TRBD1 (6 bases). V lost 3 bases and J 3 bases, leaving 15 bases between the germline ends. The CDR3 consists of 15 residues. CDR3 coding DNA: TGTGCCAGCAGTTTTGAATACAGGGACCACTACGAGCAGTACTTC. It specifies CASSFEYRDHYEQYF.

This clonotype was counted many times. The genes are TRBV19 and TRBJ1-6, with TRBD1 as a possible D gene (5 bases). The CDR3 spans 13 residues. The germline gives CDR1 LNHDA, CDR2 SQIVND (reference sequence). The CDR3 DNA reads TGTGGGACGGGGCGGAGCGAGGGGTCACCCCTCCACTTT. Its protein is CGTGRSEGSPLHF.

This clonotype was seen only a few times. The chain links TRBV14 to TRBJ2-3, with 11 bases aligning to TRBD2. Losses at the gene ends were 6 bases for V and 8 bases for J; bases not matched to a gene: 10. Germline loops: CDR1 SGHDN, CDR2 FVKESK. This CDR3 has 15 amino acids. CDR3 nucleotide sequence: TGTGCCAGCAGAAATAGCGGGAGGGCCGGGGGTACGCAGTATTTT. Translating it yields CASRNSGRAGGTQYF.

In its sample, this clonotype was seen a few times. The chain recombines TRBV7-2 with TRBJ2-1; 10 nucleotides align to TRBD2. Germline V gene data show CDR1 as SGHTA and CDR2 as FQGNSA. V dropped 1 base and J dropped 9; count of bases not matched to a gene: 9. The CDR3 covers 16 residues. The CDR3 DNA is TGTGCCAGCAGCTTAGAGCTGTCTAGCGGGAGTCGTGAGCAGTTCTTC. It codes for CASSLELSSGSREQFF.